These T cell receptor beta chains were read from a single sample in a study of blood T cell repertoires in COVID-19. Libraries were prepared by immunoSEQ multiplex PCR; TCRdb keeps only in-frame clonotypes and omits some of them. Of about 280,000 clones listed, around 89% are singletons. Sequenced input: peripheral blood. The receptors stem from a man between 35 and 55 years old with acute or convalescent COVID-19. Both conserved end residues are part of each CDR3. D genes are given only for firm matches. Part of the rows lack a size; the others show once, few, many or a class for expanded clones.

D,length,V,size,J,DNA,CDR3
.,12,TRBV30,.,TRBJ1-3,TGTGCCTGGAGTGTGGAGGAAAACACCATATATTTT,CAWSVEENTIYF
TRBD1,17,TRBV5-8,.,TRBJ2-6,TGTGCCAGCAGCTTGGACAGGGGGTTCGGTGGGGCCAACGTCCTGACTTTC,CASSLDRGFGGANVLTF
.,13,TRBV6-5,.,TRBJ1-1,TGTGCCAGCAGTTACACCCGGGACACTGAAGCTTTCTTT,CASSYTRDTEAFF
.,13,TRBV6-5,once,TRBJ1-2,TGTGCCAGCAAGGCAGGGGATTACTATGGCTACACCTTC,CASKAGDYYGYTF
.,12,TRBV7-9,once,TRBJ2-7,TGTGCCAGCACTCCTTATGAGCCCCCGGTCCACTTC,CASTPYEPPVHF
.,14,TRBV9,.,TRBJ1-6,TGTGCCAGCAGCCTAGACAGCTTTAATTCACCCCTCCACTTT,CASSLDSFNSPLHF
.,15,TRBV6-6,.,TRBJ1-2,TGTGCCAGCAGTTACTCCGCCAGGGCCGACTATGGCTACACCTTC,CASSYSARADYGYTF
TRBD1,15,TRBV20-1,.,TRBJ1-4,TGCAGTGCTAGTAACCCGGGACAGGGTGACGAAAAACTGTTTTTT,CSASNPGQGDEKLFF
TRBD2,16,TRBV4-2,.,TRBJ2-5,TGTGCCAGCAGCCCGGGACTAGCGGGGGGACAAGAGACCCAGTACTTC,CASSPGLAGGQETQYF
TRBD1,19,TRBV6-2/TRBV6-3,.,TRBJ1-1,TGTGCCAGCAGTTACTCGAGTCACAGGGGGCTAAGTGGTGACACTGAAGCTTTCTTT,CASSYSSHRGLSGDTEAFF
.,11,TRBV30,.,TRBJ2-7,TGTGCCTGGAAACAGTCCTACGAGCAGTACTTC,CAWKQSYEQYF
TRBD1,13,TRBV10-3,.,TRBJ1-1,TGTGCCATCGGCACGGGACAGGGTACTGAAGCTTTCTTT,CAIGTGQGTEAFF
.,15,TRBV5-6,.,TRBJ1-4,TGTGCCAGCAGCTTGGTAGCGGCGGGGTCGGAAAAACTGTTTTTT,CASSLVAAGSEKLFF
TRBD2,16,TRBV20-1,.,TRBJ2-2,TGCAGTGCTAGTAATCCAGCGGGGGACTCCACCGGGGAGCTGTTTTTT,CSASNPAGDSTGELFF
.,13,TRBV15,.,TRBJ1-3,TGTGCCACCAGCAGAGATGTTTGGAGGACCATATATTTT,CATSRDVWRTIYF
TRBD2,16,TRBV5-1,.,TRBJ2-2,TGCGCCAGCAGCCCCCGGACTAGCGGGGGTCCCGGGGAGCTGTTTTTT,CASSPRTSGGPGELFF
TRBD1,14,TRBV24-1,once,TRBJ1-2,TGTGCCACCAGTGATTGGACAGGGGATGGGGGCTACACCTTC,CATSDWTGDGGYTF
TRBD1,14,TRBV15,.,TRBJ1-2,TGTGCCACCAGCAGAGAACAGGGGGCATTTGGCTACACCTTC,CATSREQGAFGYTF
.,12,TRBV12-5,.,TRBJ2-7,TGTGCTAGTGGTTCCTCGGTGAACGAGCAGTACTTC,CASGSSVNEQYF
.,15,TRBV24-1,.,TRBJ1-4,TGTGCCACCAGTGATTCCAATGGATCGGGGGAAAAACTGTTTTTT,CATSDSNGSGEKLFF